The following is a T cell receptor (beta chain) sequence with its context. Its antigen is not identified. The CDR3 has 13 residues. V lost 4 bases and J lost 0, with 9 bases in between. Per germline, CDR1 GTSNPN and CDR2 SVGIG (reference sequence). The sample belongs to a study of T cell responses to AZD1222 COVID-19 vaccine. Sequencing was performed with immunoSEQ multiplex PCR; in TCRdb, only in-frame clones are kept and a portion is missing. The table records 140,000 to 150,000 clones, more than 85% of them present only once. Whole-study findings and limits: No day 14 peak samples; only post-peak repertoires were characterized. Seropositive AZD1222 recipients at baseline numbered only five or six. Donors skewed white British and female; clonal diversity was possibly underestimated. Dominant at 160-218 and 743-854, vaccine-associated CD4 TCRs also spanned spike.

Sequences were derived from peripheral blood, sampled on day 0 of AZD1222 vaccination. The V and J genes are TRBV30 and TRBJ1-1, with D unclear. The TCR comes from an adult in good health. CDR3 residues: CAWTRSMNTEAFF. The CDR3 bases are TGTGCCTGGACACGTTCCATGAACACTGAAGCTTTCTTT.